Shown below are 15 T cell receptor beta chains from a single sample sequenced in a study of T cell changes during pregnancy in multiple sclerosis. Clones were sequenced by immunoSEQ multiplex PCR, and TCRdb holds only the in-frame ones, with some missing. The sample has roughly 48,000 clones, about 92% seen once; the top ten hold about 0.94%. The sample in question was CD4+ T cells from peripheral blood mononuclear cells, obtained in the second trimester of pregnancy. The receptors here all came from a female donor in good health, enrolled as a control in a pregnancy study.

This sequence joins TRBV7-2 and TRBJ2-6, with D maybe TRBD1 (6 bases). V shed 3 bases and J shed 6 bases, with 24 bases lying between them. The CDR3 spans 19 residues. Germline values: CDR1 SGHTA, CDR2 FQGNSA. The CDR3 is CASSFDRPALLLEANVLTF. In DNA form, the CDR3 reads TGTGCCAGCAGCTTTGACAGGCCCGCCCTACTTCTCGAGGCCAACGTCCTGACTTTC.

This clone was observed once. The chain couples TRBV20-1 to TRBJ1-1, with no clear D. CDR3 length: 10 residues. Germline V gene sequence: CDR1 DFQATT, CDR2 SNEGSKA (reference sequence). The ends were cut back, 6 bases at V and 6 bases at J, with 8 bases in the middle. The CDR3 region has the DNA TGCAGTGCGAACTCTCCTGAAGCTTTCTTT. Translated: CSANSPEAFF.

The V gene is TRBV4-2, the J gene TRBJ2-3; 7 nucleotides match TRBD2. V shed 0 bases and J 0 bases; nucleotides not matched to a gene: 3. The CDR3 length is 16 residues. CDR1 is LGHNA, CDR2 YNFKEQ, per germline. The CDR3 here is CASSQDEGGSTDTQYF. The CDR3, as DNA: TGTGCCAGCAGCCAAGACGAGGGAGGGAGCACAGATACGCAGTATTTT.

CDR3 sequence (DNA): TGTGCCAGCAGCTTAGGTCCGGTGAACACTGAAGCTTTCTTT. Translated, it gives CASSLGPVNTEAFF. The chain links TRBV7-8 to TRBJ1-1; no firm D call. The V gene lost 1 base and the J gene lost 0 bases, with 6 bases spanning the gap. Germline V lookup: CDR1 SGHVS, CDR2 FQNEAQ. The CDR3 loop spans 14 amino acids.

The rearrangement uses TRBV9 and TRBJ2-1; the D gene is possibly TRBD1 (5 bases). With 4 bases removed from V and 0 bases from J, the gap between germline ends came to 11 bases. The CDR3 covers 15 residues. In germline, CDR1 is SGDLS, CDR2 YYNGEE. DNA of the CDR3: TGTGCCAGCAGCTCAAGGGGTAGCTCCTACAATGAGCAGTTCTTC. Its translation is CASSSRGSSYNEQFF.

The chain links TRBV11-3 to TRBJ2-7, with a possible D match to TRBD2 (5 bases). CDR1 is SGHNT, CDR2 YENEEA, per germline. The length of the CDR3 is 15 residues. V shed 2 bases and J shed 0 bases, with 11 bases lying between them. CDR3 sequence: CASSLKAEPSYEQYF. DNA for the CDR3: TGTGCCAGCAGCTTAAAAGCGGAGCCCTCCTACGAGCAGTACTTC.

The chain links TRBV6-5 to TRBJ1-2; no clear D gene. This CDR3 has 13 amino acids. Trimming removed 8 bases at V and 3 bases at J, with 13 bases between. CDR1 and CDR2 (germline): MNHEY, SVGAGI. The CDR3 reads CASGPGSHYGYTF. The CDR3, as DNA: TGTGCCAGCGGTCCGGGTTCGCACTATGGCTACACCTTC.

CDR3 nucleotides: TGTGCCAGCTCAGCGGGAGTAGGCCAAGAGACCCAGTACTTC. This translates into CASSAGVGQETQYF. The gene calls are TRBV18 and TRBJ2-5; 7 nucleotides align to TRBD2. V lost 5 bases, J lost 1 base, and 4 bases stayed unmatched. The CDR3 loop spans 14 amino acids. Germline assignment: CDR1 KGHSH and CDR2 LQKENI.

The rearrangement joins TRBV11-3 to TRBJ2-3; possible D gene TRBD1, 5 bases. Germline V gives CDR1 SGHNT, CDR2 YENEEA. The CDR3 loop spans 13 amino acids. Trimming left V 7 bases short and J 2 bases short, with 10 bases between. In nucleotides, the CDR3 is TGTGCCAGCAAAGGACACTTCACAGATACGCAGTATTTT. Its protein is CASKGHFTDTQYF. The full variable domain, completed using reference TRBV11-3 and TRBJ2-3, is EAGVVQSPRYKIIEKKQPVAFWCNPISGHNTLYWYLQNLGQGPELLIRYENEEAVDDSQLPKDRFSAERLKGVDSTLKIQPAELGDSAVYLCASKGHFTDTQYFGPGTRLTVL.

The chain carries TRBV27 and TRBJ2-5; perhaps TRBD2 as D (7 bases). V lost 1 base to trimming and J lost 5 bases, with 11 bases between them. The germline V gene encodes CDR1 MNHEY and CDR2 SMNVEV (reference sequence). The CDR3 is 14 residues long. The CDR3 bases are TGTGCCAGCAGTTTATTGGGGGGGCGTGAGACCCAGTACTTC. Its protein is CASSLLGGRETQYF.

A word on this clone: The same CDR3 also results from other DNA sequences found in this sample. The chain couples TRBV5-1 to TRBJ2-7; TRBD1 is a possible D gene (6 bases). This CDR3 has 13 amino acids. V was pared by 4 bases and J by 4 bases, with 12 bases between. Germline lookup yields CDR1 SGHRS and CDR2 YFSETQ. CDR3 loop: CASSPGQSYEQYF. The CDR3 DNA reads TGCGCCAGCAGCCCCGGACAGTCTTACGAGCAGTACTTC. The whole variable domain, filled in from reference TRBV5-1 and TRBJ2-7, reads KAGVTQTPRYLIKTRGQQVTLSCSPISGHRSVSWYQQTPGQGLQFLFEYFSETQRNKGNFPGRFSGRQFSNSRSEMNVSTLELGDSALYLCASSPGQSYEQYFGPGTRLTVT.

The chain has TRBV29-1 and TRBJ2-2; 8 positions agree with TRBD1. This CDR3 spans 14 amino acids. Germline CDR1 reads SQVTM; CDR2 reads ANQGSEA. Unmatched junction bases numbered 3, after V lost 6 bases and J lost 0 bases. The CDR3 is CSVTTGANTGELFF. CDR3 DNA sequence: TGCAGCGTGACGACAGGGGCGAACACCGGGGAGCTGTTTTTT.

The chain couples TRBV4-1 to TRBJ1-2, with D perhaps matching TRBD1 (6 bases). V dropped 2 bases and J dropped 6 bases, with 19 bases sitting between them. Germline V gives CDR1 MGHRA, CDR2 YSYEKL. The CDR3 runs 16 residues. The CDR3 nucleotides read TGCGCCAGCAGCCAATTGGGGGGGCGGCGGAAGGATGGCTACACCTTC. Amino acids: CASSQLGGRRKDGYTF.

The chain carries TRBV2 and TRBJ1-4, with D perhaps matching TRBD1 (6 bases). V lost 7 bases to trimming and J lost 2 bases, with 14 bases between them. Per germline, CDR1 SNHLY and CDR2 FYNNEI. The length of the CDR3 is 15 residues. CDR3 in DNA: TGTGCCAGCAACGCTCAGGGGAAGACTAATGAAAAACTGTTTTTT. Translation gives CASNAQGKTNEKLFF.

This clone was seen a single time. The chain employs TRBV11-3 and TRBJ2-5, with D possibly matching TRBD2 (6 bases). Trimming left V 4 bases short and J 4 bases short, with 13 bases between. The CDR3 is 14 residues long. Germline CDR1 reads SGHNT; CDR2 reads YENEEA. DNA for the CDR3: TGTGCCAGCAGCTCCCTTGCGGGGTTAGAGACCCAGTACTTC. Translating it yields CASSSLAGLETQYF. The variable domain in full, with the rest retrieved from reference TRBV11-3 and TRBJ2-5, is EAGVVQSPRYKIIEKKQPVAFWCNPISGHNTLYWYLQNLGQGPELLIRYENEEAVDDSQLPKDRFSAERLKGVDSTLKIQPAELGDSAVYLCASSSLAGLETQYFGPGTRLLVL.